Listed here are 5 T cell receptor beta chains from one sample, sequenced in a study of Ad26.COV2.S vaccination and SARS-CoV-2 variants (dated by TCRdb to the early 2020s). The library was generated by the immunoSEQ multiplex PCR assay. In its TCRdb copy, this immuneACCESS table keeps in-frame sequences only and misses some clones. Where compared with another copy, unresolved V genes explain less than half of these, and the others have no known cause. A total of roughly 420,000 clones appear in this sample, 80% to 90% of them only once. The ten biggest clones cover 2.5% of the sample. According to the study, the label for this sample's treatment or condition signals: around 19 received Ad26.COV2.S at low or high dose, single or two shots; about 5 received placebo; per-sample allocation not given. Repertoires of vaccine and placebo recipients were sequenced from samples collected on day 63 after the first injection.

This sample comprised peripheral blood, obtained in a trial of Ad26.COV2.S vaccine versus placebo. The receptors were gathered from a person aged 18-60 years who received the Ad26.COV2.S COVID-19 vaccine or a placebo.

The gene calls are TRBV7-8 and TRBJ1-5; D is uncertain. Deletions cut 1 base from V and 7 bases from J, with 8 bases between. CDR1 is SGHVS, CDR2 FQNEAQ, per germline. This CDR3 region has 13 residues. The DNA for the CDR3 is TGTGCCAGCAGCTTAGGTCGGAACCAGCCCCAGCATTTT. Its translation: CASSLGRNQPQHF.

The chain employs TRBV11-2 and TRBJ2-7; TRBD2 matches 11 bases. V shed 5 bases and J 6 bases; nucleotides not matched to a gene: 9. This CDR3 region has 15 residues. Germline CDR1 is SGHAT and CDR2 is FQNNGV. Written as DNA, the CDR3 is TGTGCCAGCAGCCCCAGACTAGCGGGGCGGAGCGAGCAGTACGTC. Amino acids: CASSPRLAGRSEQYV.

This clone came up once. The V gene is TRBV19, the J gene TRBJ1-2; tentatively, D is TRBD1 (6 bases). Germline V gene sequence: CDR1 LNHDA, CDR2 SQIVND (reference sequence). V lost 11 bases and J 2 bases, leaving 24 bases between the germline ends. CDR3 length: 16 amino acids. In DNA, the CDR3 is TGTGCCTCCAGGTCCTCGACAGGCCCCTTCAACTATGGCTACACCTTC. Encoded protein: CASRSSTGPFNYGYTF.

The rearrangement uses TRBV30 and TRBJ1-5; TRBD1 might be the D (5 bases). The CDR3 totals 13 residues. The V gene's germline CDR1 is GTSNPN and CDR2 SVGIG (reference sequence). The V and J ends lost 2 bases and 11 bases respectively, with 16 bases between them. CDR3 nucleotide sequence: TGTGCCTGGAGTAGGGAGGGACCTTCGACCCAGCATTTT. This gives the protein CAWSREGPSTQHF.

In nucleotides, the CDR3 is TGTGCCAGCAGTGAAGCAGAGGAAGGGTTCTATGAGCAGTTCTTC. It translates to CASSEAEEGFYEQFF. The J gene is TRBJ2-1, the V gene TRBV25-1; D unclear. Germline CDR1 is MGHDK and CDR2 is SYGVNS. The CDR3 is made up of 15 amino acids. V lost 2 bases and J lost 8, with 16 bases in between.